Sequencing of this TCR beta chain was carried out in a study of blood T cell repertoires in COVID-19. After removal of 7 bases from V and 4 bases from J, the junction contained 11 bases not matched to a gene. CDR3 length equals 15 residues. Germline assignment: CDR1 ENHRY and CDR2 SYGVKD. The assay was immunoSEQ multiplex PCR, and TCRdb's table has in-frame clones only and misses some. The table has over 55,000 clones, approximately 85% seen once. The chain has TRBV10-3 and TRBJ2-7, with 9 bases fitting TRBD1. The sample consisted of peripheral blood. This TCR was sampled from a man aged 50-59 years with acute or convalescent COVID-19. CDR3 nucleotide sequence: TGTGCCATCAACCTGCGGGGACAGGGAGGGTACGAGCAGTACTTC. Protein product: CAINLRGQGGYEQYF.